Presented here are 5 T cell receptor beta chains from one specimen sequenced in a study of blood T cells in healthy people across ages. A J-beta primer mix and a sample-barcoded 5' primer were used in a second PCR of roughly 7 to 12 cycles. TCRdb analysed the 5' RACE reads with MiXCR anew, one entry per CDR3 protein. The data contain about 620,000 distinct CDR3 sequences, under 65% of them seen just once; the ten biggest clones take up roughly 12%. The sequencing sample was made of blood. Receptors were obtained from a woman older than 75 in good health.

This chain links TRBV6-6 with TRBJ1-5; D call uncertain. The germline V gene encodes CDR1 MNHNY and CDR2 SVGAGI (reference sequence). Trimming removed 0 bases from V and 1 base from J, with 10 bases in between. The CDR3 runs to 16 residues. CDR3 amino acids: CASSYSYTLSNQPQHF. CDR3 DNA: TGTGCCAGCAGTTACTCGTACACCCTAAGCAATCAGCCCCAGCATTTT.

Worth noting for this clonotype: This may arise from a read error, as a much more abundant clone is one base away. The DNA for the CDR3 is TGTGCCAACAGCTTGACGGACTCCTACAATGAGCAGTTCTTC. Translation: CANSLTDSYNEQFF. This sequence joins TRBV11-2 and TRBJ2-1; D gene ambiguous. Germline loops: CDR1 SGHAT, CDR2 FQNNGV. The CDR3 sequence is 14 residues long.

Many counts were recorded for this clonotype. V usage is TRBV11-1 and J usage is TRBJ1-2; no definite D call. The V gene lost 0 bases and the J gene lost 0 bases, with 8 bases spanning the gap. The CDR3 consists of 15 residues. The germline V gene has CDR1 SGHAT and CDR2 FQDESV (reference sequence). The CDR3 coding sequence is TGTGCCAGCAGCTTAGCCTCATATCCTAACTATGGCTACACCTTC. Protein: CASSLASYPNYGYTF.

This clonotype was detected a few times. The gene calls are TRBV19 and TRBJ2-1; D remains ambiguous. With 9 bases removed from V and 9 bases from J, the gap between germline ends came to 9 bases. The CDR3 runs 10 residues. Germline V gene data show CDR1 as LNHDA and CDR2 as SQIVND (reference sequence). CDR3 sequence reads: CARNWSEQFF. The CDR3, as DNA: TGTGCCAGAAATTGGAGTGAGCAGTTCTTC.

This clonotype was counted many times. The V gene is TRBV5-1, the J gene TRBJ2-3; D is perhaps TRBD2 (6 bases). V was clipped by 3 bases and J by 5 bases, with 16 bases between them. Germline-derived CDR1 and CDR2 are SGHRS and YFSETQ. CDR3 length: 15 amino acids. The CDR3 DNA sequence: TGCGCCAGCAGCTCACTGGGGACTTTGATAGATACGCAGTATTTT. This sequence encodes CASSSLGTLIDTQYF. The entire variable domain, with the rest obtained from reference TRBV5-1 and TRBJ2-3, is as follows: KAGVTQTPRYLIKTRGQQVTLSCSPISGHRSVSWYQQTPGQGLQFLFEYFSETQRNKGNFPGRFSGRQFSNSRSEMNVSTLELGDSALYLCASSSLGTLIDTQYFGPGTRLTVL.